The rows below give T cell receptor beta chains drawn from one sample of a study of blood T cell repertoires in COVID-19. Method: immunoSEQ multiplex PCR; TCRdb's copy keeps in-frame clones and lacks some. The sample holds roughly 150,000 clones; around four fifths are singletons and the top ten take roughly a fifth. The sample comprised peripheral blood. The receptors shown here come from a woman in her 70s who had recovered from COVID-19. Each CDR3 is given with its conserved first and last residue. D genes are given only for firm matches. Clone size is given for some rows only: seen once, a few or many times, or a class if the clone is expanded.

CDR3 protein,CDR3 DNA,D gene,clone size,V gene,J gene
CASSSQGLGYTF,TGTGCCAGCAGTTCCCAGGGGCTTGGCTACACCTTC,NA,NA,TRBV28,TRBJ1-2
CAWQTGPGNTIYF,TGTGCCTGGCAGACAGGGCCTGGAAACACCATATATTTT,TRBD1,NA,TRBV30,TRBJ1-3
CAWRGYGGELFF,TGTGCCTGGCGCGGTTACGGCGGGGAGCTGTTTTTT,NA,NA,TRBV30,TRBJ2-2
CASSAQGADSPLHF,TGTGCCAGCAGCGCGCAGGGGGCGGATTCACCCCTCCACTTT,TRBD1,NA,TRBV9,TRBJ1-6
CASATDTNTGELFF,TGTGCCTCAGCCACGGACACCAACACCGGGGAGCTGTTTTTT,NA,NA,TRBV30,TRBJ2-2
CASRNRGTYEQYF,TGTGCCAGCAGGAACAGGGGGACCTACGAGCAGTACTTC,TRBD1,NA,TRBV7-8,TRBJ2-7
CASSKSLTGLPNYSNQPQHF,TGTGCCAGCAGCAAAAGCCTGACAGGGTTACCCAACTATAGCAATCAGCCCCAGCATTTT,NA,NA,TRBV21-1,TRBJ1-5
CASSLGSGSSGEQFF,TGTGCCAGCAGCTTAGGTAGCGGGAGTTCGGGTGAGCAGTTCTTC,TRBD2,once,TRBV11-3,TRBJ2-1
CASSQVPRQGRAAIYF,TGTGCCAGCAGCCAAGTACCTAGACAGGGTCGGGCCGCCATATATTTT,TRBD1,NA,TRBV4-2,TRBJ1-3
CSYPGTSGYGEQFF,TGCAGCTACCCCGGGACTAGCGGATACGGTGAGCAGTTCTTC,TRBD2,NA,TRBV29-1,TRBJ2-1
CASSFEASGSGPLRGETQYF,TGTGCCAGCAGCTTTGAGGCTAGCGGGAGCGGGCCCCTACGTGGGGAGACCCAGTACTTC,NA,NA,TRBV12-1,TRBJ2-5
CASRVQGAYEQYF,TGTGCCAGCAGGGTACAGGGGGCCTACGAGCAGTACTTC,TRBD1,NA,TRBV28,TRBJ2-7
CASTMGGAGEAFF,TGTGCCAGTACCATGGGGGGGGCCGGTGAAGCTTTCTTT,NA,NA,TRBV19,TRBJ1-1
CASSRALTDTQYF,TGCGCCAGCAGCCGAGCCCTCACAGATACGCAGTATTTT,NA,NA,TRBV5-1,TRBJ2-3
CASSQDPPAAGDTGELFF,TGTGCCAGCAGCCAAGATCCCCCGGCAGCGGGAGACACCGGGGAGCTGTTTTTT,TRBD2,NA,TRBV3-1/TRBV3-2,TRBJ2-2
CASSPRDSEQFF,TGTGCCAGCAGTCCCCGGGACTCCGAGCAGTTCTTC,NA,NA,TRBV6-2/TRBV6-3,TRBJ2-1
CASSQDGPSPRMDTQYF,TGTGCCAGCAGCCAAGATGGTCCCAGCCCGAGGATGGATACGCAGTATTTT,NA,NA,TRBV14,TRBJ2-3
CASTPRGANYGYTF,TGTGCCAGCACCCCACGCGGGGCGAACTATGGCTACACCTTC,NA,NA,TRBV7-2,TRBJ1-2
CASSPGFGSSGNTIYF,TGTGCCAGCTCACCGGGTTTTGGGAGCTCTGGAAACACCATATATTTT,NA,once,TRBV18,TRBJ1-3
CASSPGTTYNEQFF,TGCGCCAGCAGCCCCGGGACAACCTACAATGAGCAGTTCTTC,NA,NA,TRBV4-3,TRBJ2-1
CASSVEGGYYNEQFF,TGTGCCAGCAGTGTGGAGGGGGGGTACTACAATGAGCAGTTCTTC,NA,NA,TRBV2,TRBJ2-1
CASSPQGQLAYGYTF,TGTGCCAGCTCACCACAGGGACAACTCGCCTATGGCTACACCTTC,NA,NA,TRBV18,TRBJ1-2
CASSEGVTPSADNEQFF,TGCGCCAGCAGTGAGGGTGTCACCCCCTCGGCGGACAATGAGCAGTTCTTC,NA,NA,TRBV10-2,TRBJ2-1
CASSQGVQGNQPQHF,TGCGCCAGCAGCCAAGGGGTTCAGGGCAATCAGCCCCAGCATTTT,NA,few,TRBV4-1,TRBJ1-5
CASSPRGARELFF,TGTGCCAGCAGCCCTCGGGGGGCGAGGGAGCTGTTTTTT,NA,NA,TRBV5-4,TRBJ2-2
CASSPRGPYNEQFF,TGTGCCAGCAGCCCCAGGGGGCCCTACAATGAGCAGTTCTTC,TRBD1,NA,TRBV5-6,TRBJ2-1
CASSMRGSNQPQHF,TGTGCCAGTAGTATGCGAGGAAGCAATCAGCCCCAGCATTTT,NA,NA,TRBV19,TRBJ1-5
CASSLSGGSSYNEQFF,TGTGCCAGCAGCTTATCCGGAGGTAGCTCCTACAATGAGCAGTTCTTC,NA,few,TRBV7-2,TRBJ2-1
CAATGQGNYGYTF,TGTGCCGCCACGGGACAGGGTAACTATGGCTACACCTTC,TRBD1,NA,TRBV10-3,TRBJ1-2
CASSWEGREKLFF,TGTGCCAGCAGCTGGGAGGGGAGAGAAAAACTGTTTTTT,NA,NA,TRBV5-4,TRBJ1-4
CAAGRETARDTQYF,TGTGCCGCCGGGCGGGAAACTGCAAGGGATACGCAGTATTTT,NA,NA,TRBV7-2,TRBJ2-3
CASSAGLNEKLFF,TGCGCCAGCAGCGCGGGGCTTAATGAAAAACTGTTTTTT,NA,NA,TRBV5-1,TRBJ1-4
CASSQVSAEYGYTF,TGTGCCAGCAGCCAAGTCTCGGCGGAATATGGCTACACCTTC,NA,NA,TRBV4-2,TRBJ1-2
CASSLRGRETQYF,TGTGCCAGCAGCCTCCGGGGGAGGGAGACCCAGTACTTC,NA,NA,TRBV3-1/TRBV3-2,TRBJ2-5
CATSNRLDTQYF,TGTGCCACCAGCAACAGGTTAGATACGCAGTATTTT,NA,NA,TRBV15,TRBJ2-3
CASNSAGGPGNEQFF,TGTGCCAGCAACTCAGCGGGAGGGCCGGGGAATGAGCAGTTCTTC,TRBD2,NA,TRBV28,TRBJ2-1
CAWRGRDRSQYF,TGTGCCTGGCGTGGACGGGACAGAAGTCAGTACTTC,TRBD1,NA,TRBV30,TRBJ2-5
CASSGQGHEQFF,TGCGCCAGCAGTGGGCAGGGCCATGAGCAGTTCTTC,NA,NA,TRBV5-1,TRBJ2-1
CASSYGGGNQPQHF,TGTGCCAGCAGTTACGGCGGGGGCAATCAGCCCCAGCATTTT,NA,NA,TRBV6-2/TRBV6-3,TRBJ1-5
CASTLTGQVGTQYF,TGTGCCAGCACCTTAACGGGACAGGTGGGGACCCAGTACTTC,TRBD1,NA,TRBV7-2,TRBJ2-5
CASSVGEKLFF,TGTGCCAGCAGTGTGGGCGAAAAACTGTTTTTT,NA,NA,TRBV2,TRBJ1-4